This T cell receptor (beta chain) emerged from a study of blood T cell repertoires in COVID-19. The V end lost 6 bases, the J end lost 1 base, and 13 bases lay between the germline ends. This CDR3 has 14 amino acids. The germline V gene has CDR1 SNHLY and CDR2 FYNNEI. This clone was observed a single time. This table comes from immunoSEQ multiplex PCR, and its TCRdb copy is limited to in-frame clones, with some not included. Found here are roughly 100,000 clones, about 79% of them singletons; the top ten hold 6.2%. This chain connects TRBV2 to TRBJ2-7, with TRBD1 as a possible D gene (6 bases). This clonotype was obtained from a man at least 80 years old with COVID-19, enrolled during active disease. The sequencing input was peripheral blood. CDR3 protein: CASRLMDRSYEQYF. CDR3 nucleotide sequence: TGTGCCAGCAGGTTGATGGACAGATCCTACGAGCAGTACTTC.